This is a list of T cell receptor beta chains from one sample in a study of OX40 agonist ivuxolimab in advanced cancers. The protocol was immunoSEQ multiplex PCR, while the TCRdb copy is restricted to in-frame clones and leaves out a portion. Altogether approximately 77,000 clones are present, about 91% being singletons, with the ten largest covering 13% to 15%. This specimen was CD4+ or CD8+ T cells sorted from blood, taken in a trial of the OX40 agonist ivuxolimab. These receptors originate from an adult with an advanced solid tumor such as melanoma, head and neck, liver or kidney cancer. The CDR3 runs from the conserved cysteine through the conserved F or W. Each record gives: CDR3 length, J gene, clone size, D gene, V gene, CDR3 DNA, CDR3 protein. A D gene is named only where the DNA matches it firmly. Clone size is not always given. Where it is, it says once, few, many or a class for expanded clones.

cdr3_length: 16
j_call: TRBJ1-1
clone_size: once
d_call: .
v_call: TRBV11-3
cdr3_nt: TGTGCCAGCAGCTCGACCCCGTCTCTGGATGGCACTGAAGCTTTCTTT
cdr3_aa: CASSSTPSLDGTEAFF

cdr3_length: 16
j_call: TRBJ1-5
clone_size: .
d_call: .
v_call: TRBV15
cdr3_nt: TGTGCCACCAGCAGGGGGACATCCTATAGCAATCAGCCCCAGCATTTT
cdr3_aa: CATSRGTSYSNQPQHF

cdr3_length: 15
j_call: TRBJ2-7
clone_size: .
d_call: .
v_call: TRBV5-4
cdr3_nt: TGTGCCAGCAGCTTGGCGTCAGGGAGTCCCGGCGAGCAGTACTTC
cdr3_aa: CASSLASGSPGEQYF

cdr3_length: 15
j_call: TRBJ1-2
clone_size: .
d_call: .
v_call: TRBV4-3
cdr3_nt: TGCGCCAGCAGCCAAGATCGCGGAGGGATTGATGGCTACACCTTC
cdr3_aa: CASSQDRGGIDGYTF

cdr3_length: 14
j_call: TRBJ2-3
clone_size: .
d_call: .
v_call: TRBV6-5
cdr3_nt: TGTGCCAGCACTGGCAGGGCCTCCACAGATACGCAGTATTTT
cdr3_aa: CASTGRASTDTQYF

cdr3_length: 14
j_call: TRBJ1-5
clone_size: once
d_call: .
v_call: TRBV30
cdr3_nt: TGTGCCTGGAGTGTAATGTCCGGAAATCAGCCCCAGCATTTT
cdr3_aa: CAWSVMSGNQPQHF

cdr3_length: 14
j_call: TRBJ2-4
clone_size: .
d_call: .
v_call: TRBV7-9
cdr3_nt: TGTGCCAGCAGCCCCCCCCTAGCCAAAAACATTCAGTACTTC
cdr3_aa: CASSPPLAKNIQYF

cdr3_length: 15
j_call: TRBJ2-3
clone_size: .
d_call: TRBD2
v_call: TRBV7-8
cdr3_nt: TGTGCCAGCAGATTACTAGCGGGGGGCACAGATACGCAGTATTTT
cdr3_aa: CASRLLAGGTDTQYF

cdr3_length: 16
j_call: TRBJ2-1
clone_size: .
d_call: .
v_call: TRBV4-1
cdr3_nt: TGCGCCAGCAGCCAAGGGCTCGAGAGTTTTTACAATGAGCAGTTCTTC
cdr3_aa: CASSQGLESFYNEQFF

cdr3_length: 15
j_call: TRBJ2-2
clone_size: .
d_call: .
v_call: TRBV7-2
cdr3_nt: TGTGCCAGCAGCTTAGATGGGGCGAACACCGGGGAGCTGTTTTTT
cdr3_aa: CASSLDGANTGELFF

cdr3_length: 14
j_call: TRBJ2-7
clone_size: .
d_call: .
v_call: TRBV28
cdr3_nt: TGTGCCAGCACCCCCGACCCGACGGCGTACGAGCAGTACTTC
cdr3_aa: CASTPDPTAYEQYF

cdr3_length: 15
j_call: TRBJ2-6
clone_size: few
d_call: TRBD1
v_call: TRBV27
cdr3_nt: TGTGCCAGCAGTTACAGGGGGCCTGGGGCCAACGTCCTGACTTTC
cdr3_aa: CASSYRGPGANVLTF

cdr3_length: 14
j_call: TRBJ2-5
clone_size: .
d_call: .
v_call: TRBV11-2
cdr3_nt: TGTGCCAGCAGCTTGGGCCCGTACCAAGAGACCCAGTACTTC
cdr3_aa: CASSLGPYQETQYF

cdr3_length: 15
j_call: TRBJ2-1
clone_size: .
d_call: TRBD1
v_call: TRBV5-1
cdr3_nt: TGCGCCAGCAGCCTACCCGGGACAGATTACAATGAGCAGTTCTTC
cdr3_aa: CASSLPGTDYNEQFF

cdr3_length: 12
j_call: TRBJ2-7
clone_size: .
d_call: .
v_call: TRBV7-2
cdr3_nt: TGTGCCAGCAGCTTTCAGGGGCACGAGCAGTACTTC
cdr3_aa: CASSFQGHEQYF

cdr3_length: 13
j_call: TRBJ2-7
clone_size: .
d_call: .
v_call: TRBV21-1
cdr3_nt: TGTGCCCACAGTCTTTACGGCTCCTACGAGCAGTACTTC
cdr3_aa: CAHSLYGSYEQYF

cdr3_length: 15
j_call: TRBJ2-7
clone_size: once
d_call: .
v_call: TRBV11-2
cdr3_nt: TGTGCCAGCAGCTTAGAGGTCCAGGGATCGTACGAGCAGTACTTC
cdr3_aa: CASSLEVQGSYEQYF

cdr3_length: 12
j_call: TRBJ2-1
clone_size: .
d_call: .
v_call: TRBV27
cdr3_nt: TGTGCCAGCAGTCCCATTAACAATGAGCAGTTCTTC
cdr3_aa: CASSPINNEQFF

cdr3_length: 13
j_call: TRBJ1-1
clone_size: .
d_call: .
v_call: TRBV4-1
cdr3_nt: TGCGCCAGCAGCCAGGGACAGAACACTGAAGCTTTCTTT
cdr3_aa: CASSQGQNTEAFF

cdr3_length: 14
j_call: TRBJ1-6
clone_size: once
d_call: .
v_call: TRBV4-1
cdr3_nt: TGCGCCAGCAGCCAAGATTCGTATAATTCACCCCTCCACTTT
cdr3_aa: CASSQDSYNSPLHF

cdr3_length: 14
j_call: TRBJ2-7
clone_size: few
d_call: .
v_call: TRBV6-5
cdr3_nt: TGTGCCAGCAGTTACTCAGACACGGCCTACGAGCAGTACTTC
cdr3_aa: CASSYSDTAYEQYF

cdr3_length: 18
j_call: TRBJ2-2
clone_size: .
d_call: TRBD2
v_call: TRBV27
cdr3_nt: TGTGCCAGCAGAGGGGGACTAGCGGGAGGGCAGAACACCGGGGAGCTGTTTTTT
cdr3_aa: CASRGGLAGGQNTGELFF

cdr3_length: 17
j_call: TRBJ1-5
clone_size: .
d_call: .
v_call: TRBV28
cdr3_nt: TGTGCCAGCAGTTCAACAGGTTTTGCTCGCTTATATCAGCCCCAGCATTTT
cdr3_aa: CASSSTGFARLYQPQHF

cdr3_length: 14
j_call: TRBJ2-3
clone_size: .
d_call: TRBD1
v_call: TRBV5-1
cdr3_nt: TGCGCCAGCAGCTCGGGACAGGGCTCAGATACGCAGTATTTT
cdr3_aa: CASSSGQGSDTQYF

cdr3_length: 14
j_call: TRBJ2-2
clone_size: .
d_call: TRBD1
v_call: TRBV7-3
cdr3_nt: TGTGCCAGCAGCTTAATAGGGGGCCCCGGGGAGCTGTTTTTT
cdr3_aa: CASSLIGGPGELFF

cdr3_length: 15
j_call: TRBJ2-2
clone_size: .
d_call: TRBD1
v_call: TRBV7-3
cdr3_nt: TGTGCCAGCAGCTTACAAGACAGGGGGACCGGGGAGCTGTTTTTT
cdr3_aa: CASSLQDRGTGELFF

cdr3_length: 18
j_call: TRBJ2-1
clone_size: .
d_call: .
v_call: TRBV7-9
cdr3_nt: TGTGCCAGCAGCCCTAACCCTGGTAGCGGAAGCTCCTACAATGAGCAGTTCTTC
cdr3_aa: CASSPNPGSGSSYNEQFF

cdr3_length: 14
j_call: TRBJ2-7
clone_size: .
d_call: .
v_call: TRBV4-3
cdr3_nt: TGCGCCAGCAGCCCCCACGGGGGCTCCTACGAGCAGTACTTC
cdr3_aa: CASSPHGGSYEQYF

cdr3_length: 15
j_call: TRBJ2-1
clone_size: .
d_call: TRBD1
v_call: TRBV7-8
cdr3_nt: TGTGCCAGCAGCTTCCAGGGGGCTTTATCGAATGAGCAGTTCTTC
cdr3_aa: CASSFQGALSNEQFF

cdr3_length: 15
j_call: TRBJ2-1
clone_size: .
d_call: TRBD1
v_call: TRBV7-6
cdr3_nt: TGTGCCAGCAGCTTAGCTTGGACAGGGGACAATGAGCAGTTCTTC
cdr3_aa: CASSLAWTGDNEQFF

cdr3_length: 14
j_call: TRBJ1-1
clone_size: .
d_call: .
v_call: TRBV7-9
cdr3_nt: TGTGCCAGCAGCTTAGTGACGGGGAACACTGAAGCTTTCTTT
cdr3_aa: CASSLVTGNTEAFF

cdr3_length: 14
j_call: TRBJ1-2
clone_size: .
d_call: .
v_call: TRBV27
cdr3_nt: TGTGCCAGCAGCAACGGCGATCCTAACTATGGCTACACCTTC
cdr3_aa: CASSNGDPNYGYTF

cdr3_length: 13
j_call: TRBJ2-1
clone_size: .
d_call: TRBD2
v_call: TRBV27
cdr3_nt: TGTGCCAGCAGTCTCCAAACTAGCGGGAGGCAGTTCTTC
cdr3_aa: CASSLQTSGRQFF

cdr3_length: 14
j_call: TRBJ1-1
clone_size: .
d_call: TRBD1
v_call: TRBV11-2
cdr3_nt: TGTGCCAGCAGCCTTACGACAGGGACGACTGAAGCTTTCTTT
cdr3_aa: CASSLTTGTTEAFF

cdr3_length: 18
j_call: TRBJ2-3
clone_size: .
d_call: TRBD2
v_call: TRBV4-3
cdr3_nt: TGCGCCAGCAGCCAAGATACCGAGCGGGAGCTAGGGGCAGATACGCAGTATTTT
cdr3_aa: CASSQDTERELGADTQYF

cdr3_length: 12
j_call: TRBJ2-5
clone_size: .
d_call: .
v_call: TRBV25-1
cdr3_nt: TGTGCCAGCAGGGGGCGTGGAGAGACCCAGTACTTC
cdr3_aa: CASRGRGETQYF

cdr3_length: 13
j_call: TRBJ1-2
clone_size: .
d_call: .
v_call: TRBV7-5
cdr3_nt: TGTGCCAGAAGTTCAGACGCTAACTATGGCTACACCTTC
cdr3_aa: CARSSDANYGYTF

cdr3_length: 13
j_call: TRBJ2-7
clone_size: .
d_call: .
v_call: TRBV18
cdr3_nt: TGTGCCAGCTCACCGCCGACTCAATACGAGCAGTACTTC
cdr3_aa: CASSPPTQYEQYF

cdr3_length: 15
j_call: TRBJ1-1
clone_size: .
d_call: .
v_call: TRBV25-1
cdr3_nt: TGTGCCAGCAGTGACCCTAGCAGTCTGGTCACTGAAGCTTTCTTT
cdr3_aa: CASSDPSSLVTEAFF

cdr3_length: 14
j_call: TRBJ2-1
clone_size: .
d_call: TRBD2
v_call: TRBV9
cdr3_nt: TGTGCCAGCAGCCCCCGGGAGGGGGTCGATGAGCAGTTCTTC
cdr3_aa: CASSPREGVDEQFF

cdr3_length: 14
j_call: TRBJ2-7
clone_size: .
d_call: TRBD1
v_call: TRBV2
cdr3_nt: TGTGCCAGCAGTACCGGGACAGTCTCCTACGAGCAGTACTTC
cdr3_aa: CASSTGTVSYEQYF

cdr3_length: 15
j_call: TRBJ1-2
clone_size: .
d_call: .
v_call: TRBV28
cdr3_nt: TGTGCCAGCAGTACCTCACAGATCACTAACTATGGCTACACCTTC
cdr3_aa: CASSTSQITNYGYTF

cdr3_length: 13
j_call: TRBJ2-7
clone_size: .
d_call: .
v_call: TRBV9
cdr3_nt: TGTGCCAGCAGCGTAAGGTTGGACTACGAGCAGTACTTC
cdr3_aa: CASSVRLDYEQYF

cdr3_length: 13
j_call: TRBJ1-5
clone_size: .
d_call: .
v_call: TRBV27
cdr3_nt: TGTGCCAGCAGTCCGGACAGATTTCAGCCCCAGCATTTT
cdr3_aa: CASSPDRFQPQHF

cdr3_length: 13
j_call: TRBJ2-1
clone_size: .
d_call: .
v_call: TRBV6-5
cdr3_nt: TGTGCCAGCAGTTACTCGATTAGGTTCGAGCAGTTCTTC
cdr3_aa: CASSYSIRFEQFF

cdr3_length: 17
j_call: TRBJ2-3
clone_size: .
d_call: TRBD2
v_call: TRBV19
cdr3_nt: TGTGCCAGTAGTACTACCGGGAGGCGATACTGCACAGATACGCAGTATTTT
cdr3_aa: CASSTTGRRYCTDTQYF

cdr3_length: 14
j_call: TRBJ2-7
clone_size: .
d_call: .
v_call: TRBV28
cdr3_nt: TGTGCCAGCAGTTTATGGGACACCTCCTACGAGCAGTACTTC
cdr3_aa: CASSLWDTSYEQYF

cdr3_length: 16
j_call: TRBJ1-6
clone_size: .
d_call: .
v_call: TRBV5-6
cdr3_nt: TGTGCCAGCAGCTCCGCAGGAACAGGGAGTAATTCACCCCTCCACTTT
cdr3_aa: CASSSAGTGSNSPLHF

cdr3_length: 14
j_call: TRBJ1-1
clone_size: .
d_call: .
v_call: TRBV29-1
cdr3_nt: TGCAGCGCAGGCCCTTCGAGTGGGACTCCTGGGGCTTTCTTT
cdr3_aa: CSAGPSSGTPGAFF

cdr3_length: 15
j_call: TRBJ2-1
clone_size: .
d_call: .
v_call: TRBV19
cdr3_nt: TGTGCCAGTAGTCTCTCCCTTCGCTCCTACAATGAGCAGTTCTTC
cdr3_aa: CASSLSLRSYNEQFF